The present entry profiles one TCR beta chain with its context. Its antigen target is currently unknown. Base qualities are not recorded, but no much larger clone differs from it by a single base. TCRbeta CDR3 regions were amplified from genomic DNA by means of the immunoSEQ Assay, a bias-controlled multiplex PCR. From the authors' description of their analysis: Nucleated cell counts per sample were estimated from amplification of reference gene primers within the assay. To quantify the absolute abundance of each unique TCRbeta CDR3 rearrangement, sequence reads were collapsed and filtered. For each sample, productive Simpson clonality was calculated as the square root of Simpson's diversity index across productive rearrangements. This is the immuneACCESS table as TCRdb keeps it, with only in-frame sequences that have V and J called. A part of the clones is gone; compared with another copy, unresolved V genes explain less than half, and the rest is unexplained. The DNA gave D and trimming, while V, J and clone size come from that table. In this sample the table shows around 130,000 clones, 65% to 90% of which occur a single time. The ten largest clones represent around 2.9% of the sample.

The sample is drawn from a study of blood T cell repertoires in COVID-19 (dated by TCRdb to the early 2020s). Turning to the overall study: Samples covering the acute and convalescent phases of COVID-19 were provided by collaborators in the United States, Italy and Spain. The material from the prospective study consisted of cDNA or gDNA derived from T cells, B-cell-depleted T cells, or PBMCs. Subjects who had been exposed to COVID-19, were actively infected with it, or had recovered from it provided the deeply sampled blood TCRbeta repertoires that made up the dataset. A freely available public database, intended as a resource for researchers studying the immune response to SARS-CoV-2, is where the repertoires were released. Samples were obtained from the ongoing ImmuneRACE study (first 160 participants) and from about 1,300 subjects provided by 6 global collaborators. A de-identified subject ID, COVID-19 status, age in years and sex were almost always included in the sample metadata. Where available, HLA class I and class II types were obtained from metadata supplied by the sample provider rather than from assay-based typing. What the study reported, not specific to this receptor: The quantity of clinical and demographic metadata differed by source and by participant and was supplied without curation.

Collaborating institutions collected whole blood in K2EDTA tubes following their own protocols. For TCRbeta analysis, collaborators shipped samples as frozen whole blood, isolated PBMCs, or DNA extracted from either of those sample types. CDR1 and CDR2 were assigned from the germline V gene (reference sequence) as LNHDA and SQIVND. V gives up 7 bases and J gives up 4 bases, and the segment between their germline ends measures 11 bases. The CDR3 sequence holds 13 residues, the cysteine and phenylalanine included. The retained sequence is limited to the CDR3, 39 bases, with the frame set at the first base.

The chain couples TRBV19 to TRBJ1-5; a weak D assignment points to TRBD1 (5 bases agree). This sequence was found in a man aged 50-59 years with acute or convalescent COVID-19. Sequenced input: peripheral blood. The nucleotide sequence is given as TGTGCCAGTACCTTCGGGGGAAATCAGCCCCAGCATTTT. The encoded protein is CASTFGGNQPQHF.